Reported below is one TCR beta chain. The antigen this receptor binds is unknown. Base quality data are lacking; no much larger clone is found one base away. The entry originates in a study of blood T cells in healthy people across ages (dated by TCRdb to between 2014 and 2017). Context from the whole study: In model experiments, template switching captured about one uniquely barcoded TCR beta cDNA molecule for every two T cells. The study measured age-related changes in TCR beta repertoire diversity using deep sequencing normalized with unique cDNA molecular identifiers. The donors were divided into four age groups: young (average about 15 years), middle-aged (roughly 40), aged (around 67) and long-lived (roughly 82). To avoid experimental bias, donors of different ages were randomly spread across the sequencing lanes. For two donors (one aged 18 to 29 and one aged 80 or older), the study analyzed two additional independent replicas of 1 million unique cDNA reads from the same blood draw. Study-wide findings and limitations: There was a strong correlation between observed TCR beta diversity and the percentage of naive T cells measured by flow cytometry. Because the CMV infection status of the donors was unknown, age-related changes in expanded clonotypes may potentially have been confounded. Estimates of total diversity based on one million sequenced T cells were considered lower bounds and underestimates. Observed TCR beta diversity per million T cells fell roughly linearly with age, and a significant reduction was already apparent by age around 40. Compared with the aged group, more naive CD4+ T cells, fewer expanded clones and increased TCR diversity were shown by the long-lived group, suggesting age selection. Conclusive comparison of naive and antigen-experienced compartments was prevented by the profiling of bulk unsorted PBMCs.

The roughly 39 donors, aged about 6 to 100 years, were systemically healthy Caucasian individuals from Russia. Each donor gave roughly 9 milliliters of peripheral blood, drawn into EDTA-treated Vacutainer tubes. PBMCs were isolated by Ficoll-Paque density-gradient centrifugation, with at least 7 million obtained per sample. Trizol reagent was used to extract total RNA from the PBMCs, yielding at least 5.5 micrograms per sample. The percentages of naive CD45RAhigh/CD27high T cells were determined by flow cytometry on a PBMC aliquot from every donor. From cysteine to phenylalanine, the CDR3 is 15 amino acids long. The read is trimmed to its CDR3 DNA, 45 bases read in frame from base 1. V has 4 bases trimmed and J has 6 bases trimmed; junction bases matching no gene number 11. In the germline V gene (reference sequence), CDR1 corresponds to GTSNPN and CDR2 to SVGIG. The library relied on 5' RACE. Sequencing was performed on an Illumina HiSeq 2500. The second PCR ran for roughly 7 to 12 cycles and used a J-beta primer mix along with a sample-barcoded 5' primer. A template-switch 5' adaptor carrying 12 random nucleotides introduced a unique molecular identifier onto each TCR beta cDNA molecule. At least 2.5 million CDR3-containing paired-end reads were obtained from each sample. First-strand cDNA was synthesized from all RNA with the Mint cDNA synthesis kit, primed by a TRBC-specific oligonucleotide. All cDNA was treated with uracil-DNA glycosylase and then went through a first 18-cycle PCR with the universal primers M1SS and BC2_uni_R. Turning to the authors' computational methods: For normalization, 1 million high-quality reads, each with a distinct molecular identifier, were randomly selected from each sample. Instead of being binned into consensus sequences, reads with shared molecular identifiers were discarded. MiTCR, set to a Q25 quality threshold and the strictest error-elimination algorithm, was used for CDR3 identification, clonotype clustering and error correction. Lower-bound total TCR beta diversity was estimated with a nonparametric unseen species model using Euler transformation. TCRdb trimmed the raw reads at Q25, called clones with MiXCR and kept productive beta chains. CDR3 protein duplicates are merged, each entry listing the most common genes and DNA. The V and J calls shown here were made by TCRdb, not taken from the authors' results. The sample table lists over 600,000 distinct CDR3 sequences, approximately 40% of them with a count of one. The ten largest clonotypes hold 25% to 35% of the sample.

The chain links TRBV30 with TRBJ1-5, with 8 bases in between that match TRBD1. The sample comprised blood. The TCR was taken from a man older than 75 in good health. The bases are TGTGCCTGGACGGCTGACAGGGGAGTAGGTCAGCCCCAGCATTTT. Its protein reads: CAWTADRGVGQPQHF.